Here is one T cell receptor (beta chain) with its context. Its antigen is unidentified. Cultured CD4+ T-cell DNA underwent Oncomine TCR Beta short-read sequencing. CD4+ T cells were cultured, and genomic DNA was extracted from them. TCRdb re-called the PCR reads through MiXCR, storing one row per CDR3 protein. The sample lists 1,400 or so distinct CDR3 sequences, under 15% seen once, with roughly 30% in the top ten. The CDR3 sequence is 15 residues long. The V gene end was trimmed by 4 bases and the J gene end by 4 bases; junction bases not matched to a gene: 5. Germline V gene data show CDR1 as SNHLY and CDR2 as FYNNEI. The data are from a study of vaccination and CD4 T cells after COVID-19. The treatment was: approximately nine-day PBMC culture with coronavirus spike peptide pools or control peptides (ViraFEST assay). It was before the COVID-19 pandemic (2011-2018) that the unexposed donor's CD4+ T cells were collected. ViraFEST stimulated the growth of antigen-specific T cells using peptide pools and subsequently profiled their TCRs by sequencing. Four cold-coronavirus spikes and SARS-CoV-2 S/N were the probes applied, cells permitting, to CD4+ T cells from unexposed donors.

This TCR derives from a human donor in good health. The V and J genes are TRBV2 and TRBJ2-1; 9 positions agree with TRBD2. The sample consisted of CD4+ T cells from blood, cultured in vitro. The CDR3 spells CASSVERGDYNEQFF. The CDR3, as DNA: TGTGCCAGCAGTGTGGAGCGGGGGGATTACAATGAGCAGTTCTTC.